Below are 10 T cell receptor beta chains sequenced from a single sample in a study of blood T cell repertoires in COVID-19. TCRdb keeps only in-frame clones here, not all; method: immunoSEQ multiplex PCR. The profile shows under 200,000 clones, over 75% of them singletons. Input material: peripheral blood. All receptors come from a woman older than 75 with acute or convalescent COVID-19.

The chain is built from TRBV18 and TRBJ2-1; the D gene is possibly TRBD1 (5 bases). Trimming shortened V by 3 bases and J by 1 base, and 19 bases separated the two germline ends. Germline lookup yields CDR1 KGHSH and CDR2 LQKENI. The CDR3 sequence is 18 residues long. CDR3 sequence (DNA): TGTGCCAGCTCACCGAAAAAGGACACCCTAAGGTCCTACAATGAGCAGTTCTTC. Amino acids: CASSPKKDTLRSYNEQFF.

This chain links TRBV7-8 with TRBJ2-3; 9 bases agree with TRBD1. Per germline, CDR1 SGHVS and CDR2 FQNEAQ. V shed 5 bases and J 5 bases; nucleotides not matched to a gene: 8. The CDR3 loop spans 15 amino acids. The CDR3 DNA reads as TGTGCCAGCAGCCGTCCCGGGACAGGGAGAGATACGCAGTATTTT. The encoded protein is CASSRPGTGRDTQYF.

The gene calls are TRBV5-1 and TRBJ2-7; D perhaps matches TRBD1 (6 bases). The CDR3 has 13 residues. Trimming shortened V by 0 bases and J by 6 bases, and 10 bases separated the two germline ends. CDR1 SGHRS and CDR2 YFSETQ come from the germline V gene. In DNA, the CDR3 is TGCGCCAGCAGCTTGGCCCTCAGGGGCGAGCAGTACTTC. Translation: CASSLALRGEQYF.

V and J are TRBV6-5 and TRBJ2-3, with 7 bases that match TRBD2. CDR1 is MNHEY, CDR2 SVGAGI, per germline. V lost 7 bases to trimming and J lost 4 bases; unmatched junction nucleotides: 11. This CDR3 is built from 15 residues. The CDR3 nucleotides are TGTGCCAGCACCCCAGCGGGACTCGTCTCAGATACGCAGTATTTT. This encodes CASTPAGLVSDTQYF.

The rearrangement links TRBV3-1 (or the pseudogene TRBV3-2) to TRBJ1-4; possible D gene TRBD1, 5 bases. Trimming cost V 5 bases and J 6 bases, with 16 bases left between them. The CDR3 is 15 residues long. Germline CDR1 and CDR2: LGHDT and YNNKEL (reference sequence). The CDR3 DNA sequence: TGTGCCAGCAGCGGGCAGGGTTTGATGGATGAAAAACTGTTTTTT. This sequence encodes CASSGQGLMDEKLFF.

This clone has just one count. The chain uses TRBV19 and TRBJ1-2, with 7 bases aligning to TRBD1. V dropped 7 bases and J dropped 3; count of bases not matched to a gene: 14. The CDR3 loop spans 16 amino acids. CDR1 is LNHDA, CDR2 SQIVND, per germline (reference sequence). The CDR3 nucleotides read TGTGCCAGTATTTCCGGGACAGACCGTCTTTACTATGGCTACACCTTC. It is translated as CASISGTDRLYYGYTF.

The V call is TRBV21-1, the J call TRBJ2-1; the table's D call, TRBD2, was not checked against the DNA. TRBV21-1 is listed as a pseudogene. The CDR3 is 17 amino acids. The CDR3 DNA reads as TGTGCCAGCAGCAGGGGGGCGTGGTTAGCGGGAGTGGAGGAGCAGTTCTTC. As protein: CASSRGAWLAGVEEQFF.

The chain uses TRBV19 and TRBJ1-3; 11 bases match TRBD1. Germline CDR1 is LNHDA and CDR2 is SQIVND (reference sequence). Trimming removed 5 bases from V and 0 bases from J; junction bases left unmatched: 12. CDR3 length: 19 amino acids. The CDR3 bases are TGTGCCAGTAGTCCCCCCCTCGGGACAGGGGGATTCTCTGGAAACACCATATATTTT. Its protein product is CASSPPLGTGGFSGNTIYF.

This clone has a handful of counts. The V gene is TRBV7-8, the J gene TRBJ1-1; 9 nucleotides match TRBD1. Unmatched junction bases numbered 2, after V lost 3 bases and J lost 3 bases. The CDR3 totals 14 residues. In germline, CDR1 is SGHVS, CDR2 FQNEAQ. The CDR3 here is CASSLGQGYTEAFF. The CDR3 nucleotides are TGTGCCAGCAGCTTGGGACAGGGTTACACTGAAGCTTTCTTT.

A few counts support this clone. CDR3 sequence: CASSFPLLRAPGTDTQYF. The DNA for the CDR3 is TGTGCCAGCAGCTTTCCCCTACTCCGTGCCCCGGGCACAGATACGCAGTATTTT. The gene calls are TRBV11-2 and TRBJ2-3, with D unclear. The CDR3 sequence is 18 residues long. The V gene lost 3 bases and the J gene lost 1 base, with 20 bases spanning the gap. Germline V gives CDR1 SGHAT, CDR2 FQNNGV.